Listed below are T cell receptor beta chains from one sample, sequenced in a study of T cell changes during pregnancy in multiple sclerosis. Here immunoSEQ multiplex PCR was the method, and the copy in TCRdb shows in-frame clones only, minus some. This sample has more than 75,000 clones, with 85% to 95% found just once. This specimen was peripheral blood, taken in the first trimester of pregnancy. The receptors come from a female donor with multiple sclerosis, enrolled in a pregnancy study. Each CDR3 is given with its conserved first and last residue. The order of the fields is J gene, D gene, clone size, V gene, CDR3 DNA, CDR3 protein. A D gene is named only where the DNA matches it firmly. Some rows have no size entry. The others give once, few or many, or a class for an expanded clone.

TRBJ1-5,NA,NA,TRBV10-3,TGTGCCAGCGTCTACAGGGAAGATCAGCCCCAGCATTTT,CASVYREDQPQHF
TRBJ2-2,TRBD2,NA,TRBV12-5,TGTGCTAGTGGCCCGGGACTAGCGGGGGCGAACACCGGGGAGCTGTTTTTT,CASGPGLAGANTGELFF
TRBJ1-5,NA,NA,TRBV28,TGTGCCAGCAGTTTGGCAAAGCAGCCCCAGCATTTT,CASSLAKQPQHF
TRBJ1-1,NA,NA,TRBV5-1,TGCGCCAGCAGCTTGGAAGGGGCCGAAGCTTTCTTT,CASSLEGAEAFF
TRBJ2-3,NA,once,TRBV6-1,TGTGCCAGCAGTGAAGTGGGGGCGACAGATACGCAGTATTTT,CASSEVGATDTQYF
TRBJ2-1,NA,NA,TRBV20-1,TGCAGTGCTAGACTACTTACGGAGCAGTTCTTC,CSARLLTEQFF
TRBJ2-7,TRBD1,NA,TRBV7-2,TGTGCCAGCAGCCAGGACAGGGGTGTCGACGAGCAGTACTTC,CASSQDRGVDEQYF
TRBJ1-1,NA,NA,TRBV15,TGTGCCACCAGCAGATATACCGGGACAGAAGCTTTCTTT,CATSRYTGTEAFF
TRBJ1-1,NA,once,TRBV6-5,TGTGCCAGCAGTCACAGGGAAGTGAGGGGCACTGAAGCTTTCTTT,CASSHREVRGTEAFF
TRBJ1-4,TRBD1,NA,TRBV29-1,TGCAGCGTTGCGGGAGGGGGCCCCGCGGCGAGGAAACTGTTTTTT,CSVAGGGPAARKLFF
TRBJ1-1,NA,NA,TRBV6-5,TGTGCCAGCAGTTACTCGGGCAGCAACACTGAAGCTTTCTTT,CASSYSGSNTEAFF
TRBJ1-1,TRBD1,NA,TRBV4-2,TGTGCCAGCAGCCCGGGACAGTCTTACACTGAAGCTTTCTTT,CASSPGQSYTEAFF
TRBJ2-5,TRBD1,once,TRBV2,TGTGCCAGCAGTGGAGACAGGGTGGGAGAGACCCAGTACTTC,CASSGDRVGETQYF
TRBJ1-2,TRBD1,NA,TRBV7-9,TGTGCCAGCAGCTTGAGGACAGGGGGCGCATATGGCTACACCTTC,CASSLRTGGAYGYTF
TRBJ2-6,TRBD1,NA,TRBV11-2,TGTGCCAGCAGCTTACAGGGGGCTGGGGCCAACGTCCTGACTTTC,CASSLQGAGANVLTF
TRBJ2-2,TRBD1,NA,TRBV5-1,TGCGCCAGCAGCCCGGGACAGGGGGTAGTAGCGGCCGGGGAGCTGTTTTTT,CASSPGQGVVAAGELFF
TRBJ2-2,NA,NA,TRBV27,TGTGCCAGCAGTTTCCCCGTAGGAGTCGACACCGGGGAGCTGTTTTTT,CASSFPVGVDTGELFF
TRBJ2-1,TRBD2,NA,TRBV9,TGTGCCAGCAGCGTAGCGGTTAGCGGGAGCTACAATGAGCAGTTCTTC,CASSVAVSGSYNEQFF
TRBJ2-2,TRBD1,NA,TRBV2,TGTGCCAGCAGGGAGACAGGGGGCCGCAGTACCGGGGAGCTGTTTTTT,CASRETGGRSTGELFF
TRBJ2-3,TRBD2,NA,TRBV10-3,TGTGCCATCTCTGAGCGGGAGTCAGGCACAGATACGCAGTATTTT,CAISERESGTDTQYF
TRBJ1-2,TRBD1,NA,TRBV19,TGTGCCAGTAGTATTCGCCCGGGACAGGGGGCTGGCTACACCTTC,CASSIRPGQGAGYTF